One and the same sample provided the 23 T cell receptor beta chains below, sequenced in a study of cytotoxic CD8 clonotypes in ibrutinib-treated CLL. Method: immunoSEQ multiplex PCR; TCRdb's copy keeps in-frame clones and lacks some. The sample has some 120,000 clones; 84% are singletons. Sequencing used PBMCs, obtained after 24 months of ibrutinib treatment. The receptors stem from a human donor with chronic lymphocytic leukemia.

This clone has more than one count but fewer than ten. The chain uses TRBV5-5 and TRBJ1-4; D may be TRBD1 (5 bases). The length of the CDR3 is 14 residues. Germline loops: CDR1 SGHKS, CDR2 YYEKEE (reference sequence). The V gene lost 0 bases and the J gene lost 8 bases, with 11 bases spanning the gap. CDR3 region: CASSLEWGREKLFF. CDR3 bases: TGTGCCAGCAGCTTGGAATGGGGCCGGGAAAAACTGTTTTTT.

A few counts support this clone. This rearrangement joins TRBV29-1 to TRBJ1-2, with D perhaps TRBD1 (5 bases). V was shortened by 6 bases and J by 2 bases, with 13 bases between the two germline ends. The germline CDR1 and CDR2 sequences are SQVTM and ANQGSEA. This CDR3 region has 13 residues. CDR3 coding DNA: TGCAGCGTCATAACGGCAGGGAACTATGGCTACACCTTC. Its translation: CSVITAGNYGYTF.

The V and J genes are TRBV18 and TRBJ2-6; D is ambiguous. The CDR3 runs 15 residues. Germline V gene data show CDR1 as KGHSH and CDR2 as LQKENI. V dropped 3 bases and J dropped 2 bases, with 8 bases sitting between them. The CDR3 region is CASSPQAAGANVLTF. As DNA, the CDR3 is TGTGCCAGCTCACCCCAGGCCGCTGGGGCCAACGTCCTGACTTTC.

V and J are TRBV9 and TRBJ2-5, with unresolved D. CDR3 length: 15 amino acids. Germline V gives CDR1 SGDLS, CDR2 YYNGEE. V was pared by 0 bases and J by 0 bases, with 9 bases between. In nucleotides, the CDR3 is TGTGCCAGCAGCGTAGCCATAGGTTACCAAGAGACCCAGTACTTC. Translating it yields CASSVAIGYQETQYF. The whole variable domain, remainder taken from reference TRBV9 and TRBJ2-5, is DSGVTQTPKHLITATGQRVTLRCSPRSGDLSVYWYQQSLDQGLQFLIQYYNGEERAKGNILERFSAQQFPDLHSELNLSSLELGDSALYFCASSVAIGYQETQYFGPGTRLLVL.

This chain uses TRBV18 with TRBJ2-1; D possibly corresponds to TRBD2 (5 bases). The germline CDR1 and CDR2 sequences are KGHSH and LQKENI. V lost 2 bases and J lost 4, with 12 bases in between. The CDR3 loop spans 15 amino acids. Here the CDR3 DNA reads TGTGCCAGCTCACCAGGTCGGGGAATATACAATGAGCAGTTCTTC. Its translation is CASSPGRGIYNEQFF.

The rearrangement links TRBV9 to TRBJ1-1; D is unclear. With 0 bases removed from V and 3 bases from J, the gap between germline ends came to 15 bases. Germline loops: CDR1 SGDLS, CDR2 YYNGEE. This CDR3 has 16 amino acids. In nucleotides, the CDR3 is TGTGCCAGCAGCGTAGGGGCCCTCCTCGGGGACACTGAAGCTTTCTTT. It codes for CASSVGALLGDTEAFF.

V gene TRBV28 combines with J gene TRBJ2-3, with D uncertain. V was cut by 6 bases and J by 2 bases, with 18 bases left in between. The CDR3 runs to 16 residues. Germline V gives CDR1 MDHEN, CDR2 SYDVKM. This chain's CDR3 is CASSPSRVPSTDTQYF. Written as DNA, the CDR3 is TGTGCCAGCAGCCCAAGTCGGGTTCCATCCACAGATACGCAGTATTTT.

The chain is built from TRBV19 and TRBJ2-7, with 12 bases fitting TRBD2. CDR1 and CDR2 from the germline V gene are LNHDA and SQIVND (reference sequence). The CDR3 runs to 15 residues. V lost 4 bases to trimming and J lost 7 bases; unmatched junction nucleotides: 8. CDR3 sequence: CASSNLLAGGREQYF. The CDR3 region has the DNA TGTGCCAGTAGTAACCTACTAGCGGGGGGACGTGAGCAGTACTTC.

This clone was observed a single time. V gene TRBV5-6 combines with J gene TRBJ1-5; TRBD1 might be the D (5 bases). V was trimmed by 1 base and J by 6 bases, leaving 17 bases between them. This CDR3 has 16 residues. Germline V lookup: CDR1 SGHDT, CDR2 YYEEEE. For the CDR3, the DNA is TGTGCCAGCAGCTTGAGGGGAGGCGACTCGGGTCAGCCCCAGCATTTT. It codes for CASSLRGGDSGQPQHF.

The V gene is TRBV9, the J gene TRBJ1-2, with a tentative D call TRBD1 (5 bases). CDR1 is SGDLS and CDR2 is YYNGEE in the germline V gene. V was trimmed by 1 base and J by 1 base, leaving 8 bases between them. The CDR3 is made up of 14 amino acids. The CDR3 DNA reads TGTGCCAGCAGCGTACAGGGCGATAACTATGGCTACACCTTC. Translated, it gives CASSVQGDNYGYTF.

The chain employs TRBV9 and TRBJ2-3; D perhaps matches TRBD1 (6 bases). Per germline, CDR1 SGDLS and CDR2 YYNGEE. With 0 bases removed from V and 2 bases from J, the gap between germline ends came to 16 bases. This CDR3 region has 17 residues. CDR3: CASSVGGWDTTTDTQYF. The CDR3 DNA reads TGTGCCAGCAGCGTAGGAGGGTGGGACACCACCACAGATACGCAGTATTTT.

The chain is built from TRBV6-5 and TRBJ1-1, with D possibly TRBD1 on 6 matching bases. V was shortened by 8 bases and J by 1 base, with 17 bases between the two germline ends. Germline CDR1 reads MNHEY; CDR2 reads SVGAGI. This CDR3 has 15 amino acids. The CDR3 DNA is TGTGCCAGCGGACGGGCCGGGACATCGAACACTGAAGCTTTCTTT. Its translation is CASGRAGTSNTEAFF.

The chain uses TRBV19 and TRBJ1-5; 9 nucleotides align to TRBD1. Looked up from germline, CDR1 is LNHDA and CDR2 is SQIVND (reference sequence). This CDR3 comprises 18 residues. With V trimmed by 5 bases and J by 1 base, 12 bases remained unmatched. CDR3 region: CASSPRVGQGNSNQPQHF. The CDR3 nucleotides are TGTGCCAGTAGTCCCCGGGTGGGACAGGGTAACAGCAATCAGCCCCAGCATTTT.

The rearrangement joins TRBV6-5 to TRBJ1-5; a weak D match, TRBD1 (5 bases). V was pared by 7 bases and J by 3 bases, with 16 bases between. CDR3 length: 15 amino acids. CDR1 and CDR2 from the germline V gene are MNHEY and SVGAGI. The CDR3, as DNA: TGTGCCAGCAACAAAACCAGGGCAATCAATCAGCCCCAGCATTTT. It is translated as CASNKTRAINQPQHF.

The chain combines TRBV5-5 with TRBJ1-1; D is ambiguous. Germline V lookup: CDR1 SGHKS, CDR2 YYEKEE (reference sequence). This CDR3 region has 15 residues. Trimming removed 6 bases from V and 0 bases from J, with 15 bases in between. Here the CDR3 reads CASTPVGQLNTEAFF. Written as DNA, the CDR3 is TGTGCCAGCACCCCCGTTGGGCAGTTGAACACTGAAGCTTTCTTT.

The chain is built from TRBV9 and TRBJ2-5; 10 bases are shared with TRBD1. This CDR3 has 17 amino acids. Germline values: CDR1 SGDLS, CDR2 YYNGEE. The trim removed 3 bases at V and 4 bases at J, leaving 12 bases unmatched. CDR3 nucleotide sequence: TGTGCCAGCAGCGCTCCGACGACAGGGGGCGGGGTAGAGACCCAGTACTTC. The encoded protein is CASSAPTTGGGVETQYF.

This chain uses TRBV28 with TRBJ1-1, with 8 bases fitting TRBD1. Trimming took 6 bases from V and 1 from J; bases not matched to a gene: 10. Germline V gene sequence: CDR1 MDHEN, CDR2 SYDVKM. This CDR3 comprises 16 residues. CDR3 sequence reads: CASREGGQGANTEAFF. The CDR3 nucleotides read TGTGCCAGCAGAGAAGGTGGACAGGGTGCGAACACTGAAGCTTTCTTT.

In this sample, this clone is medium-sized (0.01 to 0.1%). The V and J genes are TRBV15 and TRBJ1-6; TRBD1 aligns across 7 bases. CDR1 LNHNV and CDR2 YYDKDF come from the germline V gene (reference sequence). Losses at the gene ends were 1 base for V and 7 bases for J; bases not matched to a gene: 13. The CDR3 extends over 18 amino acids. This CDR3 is CATSRGVLGQGGNSPLHF. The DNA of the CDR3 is TGTGCCACCAGCAGAGGGGTACTCGGGCAGGGGGGCAATTCACCCCTCCACTTT.

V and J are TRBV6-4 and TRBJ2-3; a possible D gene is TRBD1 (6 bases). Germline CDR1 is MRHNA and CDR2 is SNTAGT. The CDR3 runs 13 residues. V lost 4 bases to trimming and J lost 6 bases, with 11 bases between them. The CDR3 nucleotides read TGTGCCAGCAGTGCACAGGGAATGGATACGCAGTATTTT. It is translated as CASSAQGMDTQYF.

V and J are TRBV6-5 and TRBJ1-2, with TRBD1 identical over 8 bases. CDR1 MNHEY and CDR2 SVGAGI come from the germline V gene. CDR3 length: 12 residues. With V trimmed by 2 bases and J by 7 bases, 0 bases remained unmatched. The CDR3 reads CASSYTGGGYTF. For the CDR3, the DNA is TGTGCCAGCAGTTACACAGGGGGTGGCTACACCTTC.

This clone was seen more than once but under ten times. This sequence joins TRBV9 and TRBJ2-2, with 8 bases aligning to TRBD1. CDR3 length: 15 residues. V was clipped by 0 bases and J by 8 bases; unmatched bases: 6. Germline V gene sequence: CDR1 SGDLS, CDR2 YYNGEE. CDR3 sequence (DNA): TGTGCCAGCAGCGTAGAGGGACAGGTCAAGGGGGAGCTGTTTTTT. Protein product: CASSVEGQVKGELFF.

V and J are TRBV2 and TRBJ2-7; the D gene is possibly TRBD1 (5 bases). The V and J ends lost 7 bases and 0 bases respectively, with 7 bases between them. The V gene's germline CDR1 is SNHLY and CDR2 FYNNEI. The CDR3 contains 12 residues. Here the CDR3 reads CASKRGSYEQYF. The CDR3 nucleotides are TGTGCCAGCAAAAGGGGCTCCTACGAGCAGTACTTC.

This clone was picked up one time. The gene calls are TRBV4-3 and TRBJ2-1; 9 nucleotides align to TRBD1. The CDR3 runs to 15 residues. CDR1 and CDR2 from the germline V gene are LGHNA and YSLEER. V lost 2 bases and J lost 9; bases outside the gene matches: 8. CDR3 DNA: TGCGCCAGCAGCCAATACAACAGGGGGCAGGGTGAGCAGTTCTTC. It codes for CASSQYNRGQGEQFF.